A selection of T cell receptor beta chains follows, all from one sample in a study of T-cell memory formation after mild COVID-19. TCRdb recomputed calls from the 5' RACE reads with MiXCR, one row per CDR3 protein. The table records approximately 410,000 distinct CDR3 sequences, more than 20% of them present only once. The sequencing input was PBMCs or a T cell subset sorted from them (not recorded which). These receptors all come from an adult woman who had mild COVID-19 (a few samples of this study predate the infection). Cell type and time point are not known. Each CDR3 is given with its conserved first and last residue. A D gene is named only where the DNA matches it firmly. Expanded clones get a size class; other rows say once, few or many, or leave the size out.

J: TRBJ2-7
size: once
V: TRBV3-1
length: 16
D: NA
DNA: TGTGCCAGCAGCCAAGAGTGGCCAGGGAACTCCTACGAGCAGTACTTC
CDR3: CASSQEWPGNSYEQYF

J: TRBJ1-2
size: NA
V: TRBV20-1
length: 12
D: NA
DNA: TGCAGTGCTAGACCCAGGGAGAGGGGCTACACCTTC
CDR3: CSARPRERGYTF

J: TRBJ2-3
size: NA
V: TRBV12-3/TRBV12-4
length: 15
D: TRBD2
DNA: TGTGCCAGCAGTTTAGATGGCGGGGGGGCAGATACGCAGTATTTT
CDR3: CASSLDGGGADTQYF

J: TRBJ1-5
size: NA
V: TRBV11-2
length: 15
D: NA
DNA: TGTGCCAGCAGCCAGACGGGGGCAGGCAATCAGCCCCAGCATTTT
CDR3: CASSQTGAGNQPQHF

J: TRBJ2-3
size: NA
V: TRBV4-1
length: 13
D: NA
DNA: TGCGCCAGCAGCCAAGATCCCACCCCACCGCAGTATTTT
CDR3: CASSQDPTPPQYF

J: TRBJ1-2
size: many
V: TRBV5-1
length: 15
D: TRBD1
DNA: TGCGCCAGCAGCTTGGAAGGACAGGGGGCGCGCGGCTACACCTTC
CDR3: CASSLEGQGARGYTF

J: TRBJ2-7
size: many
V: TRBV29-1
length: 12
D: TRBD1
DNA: TGCAGCGTCCCGGGACAGGGCTACGAGCAGTACTTC
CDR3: CSVPGQGYEQYF

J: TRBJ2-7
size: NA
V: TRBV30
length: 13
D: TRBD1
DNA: TGTGCCTGGAGTTTTGGACCAGGGGGCGAGCAGTACTTC
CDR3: CAWSFGPGGEQYF

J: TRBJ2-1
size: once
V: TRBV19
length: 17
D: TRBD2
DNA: TGTGCCAGTAGGCCGGGGGGGAGCTACCACTCGGGCAATGAGCAGTTCTTC
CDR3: CASRPGGSYHSGNEQFF

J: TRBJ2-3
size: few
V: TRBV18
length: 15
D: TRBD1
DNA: TGTGCCAGCTCACTTCGACAGGGAGGCACAGATACGCAGTATTTT
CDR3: CASSLRQGGTDTQYF

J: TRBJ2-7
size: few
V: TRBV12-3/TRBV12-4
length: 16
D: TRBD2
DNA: TGTGCCAGCAGTCCCGGACTAGCGGGTACCTACTACGAGCAGTACTTC
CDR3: CASSPGLAGTYYEQYF

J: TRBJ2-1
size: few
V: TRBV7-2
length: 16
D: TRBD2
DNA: TGTGCCAGCAGCTTAGACAGCGGGAGCTCCTACAATGAGCAGTTCTTC
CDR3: CASSLDSGSSYNEQFF

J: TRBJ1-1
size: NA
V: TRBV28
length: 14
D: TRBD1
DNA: TGTGCCAGCGGAGAACAGGGGATGAACACTGAAGCTTTCTTT
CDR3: CASGEQGMNTEAFF

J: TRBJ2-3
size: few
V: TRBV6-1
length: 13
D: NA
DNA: TGTGCCACCAATCCAGGTGACGGCGATACGCAGTATTTT
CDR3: CATNPGDGDTQYF

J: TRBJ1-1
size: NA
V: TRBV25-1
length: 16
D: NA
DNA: TGTGCCAGCAGTTCCCCGGTGGCAGGGGAAGGGTTTGAAGCTTTCTTT
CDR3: CASSSPVAGEGFEAFF

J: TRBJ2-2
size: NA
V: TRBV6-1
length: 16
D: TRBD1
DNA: TGTGCCAGCAGTTCAGGGGGCGGTTCGAACACCGGGGAGCTGTTTTTT
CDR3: CASSSGGGSNTGELFF

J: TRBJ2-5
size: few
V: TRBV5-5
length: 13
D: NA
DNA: TGTGCCAGCAGCAGGGACGTCCAAGAGACCCAGTACTTC
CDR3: CASSRDVQETQYF

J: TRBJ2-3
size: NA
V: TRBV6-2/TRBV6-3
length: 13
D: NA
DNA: TGTGCCAGCAGTTACCCCCACACAGATACGCAGTATTTT
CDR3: CASSYPHTDTQYF

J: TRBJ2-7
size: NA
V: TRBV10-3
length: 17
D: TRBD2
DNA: TGTGCCATCAGTGAGTCGATAGTAAGGACTAGTGCGCACGAGCAGTACTTC
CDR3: CAISESIVRTSAHEQYF

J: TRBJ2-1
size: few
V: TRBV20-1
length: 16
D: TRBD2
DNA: TGCAGTGCTGAGCGACTAGCGGGGGGTCTATACAATGAGCAGTTCTTC
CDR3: CSAERLAGGLYNEQFF

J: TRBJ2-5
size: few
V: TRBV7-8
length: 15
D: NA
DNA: TGTGCCAGCAGTCTAGCAGCTAGCTGGTCCGAGACCCAGTACTTC
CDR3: CASSLAASWSETQYF

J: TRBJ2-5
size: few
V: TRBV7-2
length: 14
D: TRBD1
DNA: TGTGCCAGCAGCTTATGGGACAGGGAAGAGACCCAGTACTTC
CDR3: CASSLWDREETQYF

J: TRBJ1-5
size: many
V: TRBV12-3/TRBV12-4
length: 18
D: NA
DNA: TGTGCCAGCAGTTTATATCAGCTGGGGAGAGTTAGCAATCAGCCCCAGCATTTT
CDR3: CASSLYQLGRVSNQPQHF

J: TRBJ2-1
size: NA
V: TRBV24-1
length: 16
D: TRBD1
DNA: TGTGCCACCAGTGAGGGTGGGACAGGGGGCTACAATGAGCAGTTCTTC
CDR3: CATSEGGTGGYNEQFF

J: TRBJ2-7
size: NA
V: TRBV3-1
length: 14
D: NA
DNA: TGTGCCAGCACCTCCGTGGGAATCGCGAACGAGCAGTACTTC
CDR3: CASTSVGIANEQYF

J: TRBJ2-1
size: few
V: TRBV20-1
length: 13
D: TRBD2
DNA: TGCAGTGCCATTAGCGGGAGGTTCGGTGAGCAGTTCTTC
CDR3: CSAISGRFGEQFF

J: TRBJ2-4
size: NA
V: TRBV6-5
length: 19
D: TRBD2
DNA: TGTGCCAGCAGTTACTCTAGCGGGGGACCGGGGGGAGCCAAAAACATTCAGTACTTC
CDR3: CASSYSSGGPGGAKNIQYF

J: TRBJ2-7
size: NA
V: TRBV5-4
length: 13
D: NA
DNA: TGTGCCAGCAGCTTGGAGGCGGGGTTCGAGCAGTACTTC
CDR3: CASSLEAGFEQYF

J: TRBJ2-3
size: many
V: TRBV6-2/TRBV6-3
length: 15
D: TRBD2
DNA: TGTGCCAGCAGTTACGGTCTAGCGGGAGTAGATACGCAGTATTTT
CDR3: CASSYGLAGVDTQYF

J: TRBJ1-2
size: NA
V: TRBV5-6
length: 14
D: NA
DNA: TGTGCCAGCAGCTTGAGTGCAGGCCACTATGGCTACACCTTC
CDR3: CASSLSAGHYGYTF

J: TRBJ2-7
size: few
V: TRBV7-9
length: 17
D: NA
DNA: TGTGCCAGCAGCTTAGAGATCGCGGCAGGGGGGTTCTACGAGCAGTACTTC
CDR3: CASSLEIAAGGFYEQYF

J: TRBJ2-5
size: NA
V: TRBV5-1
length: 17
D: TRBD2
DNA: TGCGCCAGCAGCCCACCAACCGGCGCTAGCGGCCAGGAGACCCAGTACTTC
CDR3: CASSPPTGASGQETQYF

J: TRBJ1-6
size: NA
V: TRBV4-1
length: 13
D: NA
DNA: TGCGCCAGCAGCCAAGATGCGAGGGATCCCCTCCACTTT
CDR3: CASSQDARDPLHF

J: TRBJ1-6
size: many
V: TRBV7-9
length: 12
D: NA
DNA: TGTGCCAGCAGCCCGGGCATGGCACCCCTCCACTTT
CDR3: CASSPGMAPLHF

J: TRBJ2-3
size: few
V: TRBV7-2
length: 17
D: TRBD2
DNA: TGTGCCAGCAGCTTAGATAGGCTAGCGGGAGGCGGAGATACGCAGTATTTT
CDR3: CASSLDRLAGGGDTQYF

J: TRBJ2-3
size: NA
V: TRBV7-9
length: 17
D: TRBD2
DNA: TGTGCCAGCAGCTTAGTCCGGGAGGGGCCCCTTCGGGATACGCAGTATTTT
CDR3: CASSLVREGPLRDTQYF

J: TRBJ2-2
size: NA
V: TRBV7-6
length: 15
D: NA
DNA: TGTGCCAGAAGCCCGGAAGACAGGCCCGCCGGGGAGCTGTTTTTT
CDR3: CARSPEDRPAGELFF

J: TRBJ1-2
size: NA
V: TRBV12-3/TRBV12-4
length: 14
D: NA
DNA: TGTGCCAGCAGTTTCGGAGCGCGTACCTATGGCTACACCTTC
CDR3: CASSFGARTYGYTF

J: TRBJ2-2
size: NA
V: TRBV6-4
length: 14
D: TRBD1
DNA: TGTGCCAGCAGTGACAGGGGGCGCATCGGGGAGCTGTTTTTT
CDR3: CASSDRGRIGELFF

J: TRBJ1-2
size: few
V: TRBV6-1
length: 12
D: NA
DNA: TGTGCCAGCAGTGAATTGTCTTATGGCTACACCTTC
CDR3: CASSELSYGYTF

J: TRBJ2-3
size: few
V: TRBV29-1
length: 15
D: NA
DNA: TGCAGCGTTGACCTAGGGTCCCTGGGCACAGATACGCAGTATTTT
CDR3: CSVDLGSLGTDTQYF

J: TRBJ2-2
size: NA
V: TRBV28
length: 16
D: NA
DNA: TGTGCCAGCAGTTTAACGTCCGTCTCGGACACCGGGGAGCTGTTTTTT
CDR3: CASSLTSVSDTGELFF

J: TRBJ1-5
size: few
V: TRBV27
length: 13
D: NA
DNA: TGTGCCAGCAGTCTAGAAGCAGGTCAGCCCCAGCATTTT
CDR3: CASSLEAGQPQHF

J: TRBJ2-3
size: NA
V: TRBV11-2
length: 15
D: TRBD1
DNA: TGTGCCAGCAGCTTAAAACAGGGGCGCACAGATACGCAGTATTTT
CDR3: CASSLKQGRTDTQYF

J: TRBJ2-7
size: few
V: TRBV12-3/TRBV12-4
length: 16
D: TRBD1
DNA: TGTGCCAGCAGGGGCCCGGGACAGGTCATTCCCTACGAGCAGTACTTC
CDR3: CASRGPGQVIPYEQYF

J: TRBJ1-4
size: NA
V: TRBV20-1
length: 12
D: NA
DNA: TGCAGTGCTAGAGATCGGGCGGAAAAACTGTTTTTT
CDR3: CSARDRAEKLFF

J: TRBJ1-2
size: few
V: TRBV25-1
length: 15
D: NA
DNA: TGTGCCAGCAGTGAATTCCGCGGGGAGAACTATGGCTACACCTTC
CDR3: CASSEFRGENYGYTF

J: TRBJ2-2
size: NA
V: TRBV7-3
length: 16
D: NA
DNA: TGTGCCAGCAGCTTATTCCCAGGGGAACTAGGCGGGGAGCTGTTTTTT
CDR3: CASSLFPGELGGELFF

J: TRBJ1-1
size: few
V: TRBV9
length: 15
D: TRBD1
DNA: TGTGCCAGCAGCCCCATCGGACAGGGCGCCACTGAAGCTTTCTTT
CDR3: CASSPIGQGATEAFF

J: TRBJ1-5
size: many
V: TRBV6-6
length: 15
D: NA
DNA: TGTGCCAGCGGTCAGGGAGATTATAGCAATCAGCCCCAGCATTTT
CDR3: CASGQGDYSNQPQHF

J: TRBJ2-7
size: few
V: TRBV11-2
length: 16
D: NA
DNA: TGTGCCAGCAGCTTAGGATTAGGGATGATGGCAGCCGAGCAGTACTTC
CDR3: CASSLGLGMMAAEQYF

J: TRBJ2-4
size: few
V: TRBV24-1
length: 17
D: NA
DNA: TGTGCCACCAGTGATCCTCGGGACCCAGGGATTCCAAACATTCAGTACTTC
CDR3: CATSDPRDPGIPNIQYF

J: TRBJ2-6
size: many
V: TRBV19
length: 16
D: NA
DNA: TGTGCCAGTAGTACAGGGGCTTCTGGTGGGGCCAACGTCCTGACTTTC
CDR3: CASSTGASGGANVLTF

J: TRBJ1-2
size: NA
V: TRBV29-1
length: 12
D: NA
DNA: TGCAGCGTTCGTGGAGGTGGCTATGGCTACACCTTC
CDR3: CSVRGGGYGYTF

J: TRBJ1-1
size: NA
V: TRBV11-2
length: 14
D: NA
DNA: TGTGCCAGCAGCCCATCCGCAGGGAACACTGAAGCTTTCTTT
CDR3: CASSPSAGNTEAFF